Listed here is a single T cell receptor (beta chain). Original processing notes: Reference gene primer amplification yielded estimated nucleated cell counts. Generated by immunoSEQ multiplex PCR, the TCRdb table keeps only in-frame clones and is missing some. That table gives V, J and clone size, and the DNA gave D and trimming. The sample yields 90,000 to 100,000 clones, around 84% seen once. This record belongs to a study of blood T cell repertoires in COVID-19. Looking at the study overall: The origin of the acute and convalescent COVID-19 samples was the United States, Italy and Spain. Nucleic acid was either cDNA or gDNA, and it came from T cells, B-cell-depleted T cells, or PBMCs.

Input material: peripheral blood. The TCR was taken from a woman aged 55-69 years with acute or convalescent COVID-19.

The CDR3 DNA follows: TGTGCCAGCTCACAGGGACAGGTGAATTCTGGAAACACCATATATTTT. Protein product: CASSQGQVNSGNTIYF. The chain uses TRBV18 and TRBJ1-3, with 8 bases identical to TRBD1. This CDR3 spans 16 amino acids. Germline V gene data show CDR1 as KGHSH and CDR2 as LQKENI. Germline trimming cut 4 bases from V and 1 base from J; bases unmatched to any gene: 6.